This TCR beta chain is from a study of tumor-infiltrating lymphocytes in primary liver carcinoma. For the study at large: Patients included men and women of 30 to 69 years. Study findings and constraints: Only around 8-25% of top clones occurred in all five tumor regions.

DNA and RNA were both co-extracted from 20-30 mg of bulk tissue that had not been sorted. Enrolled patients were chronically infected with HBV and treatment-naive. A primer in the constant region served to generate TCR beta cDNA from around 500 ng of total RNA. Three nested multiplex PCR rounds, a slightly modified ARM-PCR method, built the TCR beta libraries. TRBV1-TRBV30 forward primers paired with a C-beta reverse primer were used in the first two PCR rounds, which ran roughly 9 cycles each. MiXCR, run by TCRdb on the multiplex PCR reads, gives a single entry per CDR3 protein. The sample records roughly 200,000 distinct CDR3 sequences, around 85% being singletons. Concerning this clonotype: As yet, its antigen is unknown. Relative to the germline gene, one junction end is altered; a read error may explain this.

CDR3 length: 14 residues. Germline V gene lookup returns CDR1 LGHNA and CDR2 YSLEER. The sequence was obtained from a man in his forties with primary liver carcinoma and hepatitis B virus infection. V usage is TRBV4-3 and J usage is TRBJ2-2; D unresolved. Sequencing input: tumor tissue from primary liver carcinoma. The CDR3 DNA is TGCGCCATCAGCCAAGATTGGAACACCGGGGAGCTGTTTTTT. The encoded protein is CAISQDWNTGELFF.